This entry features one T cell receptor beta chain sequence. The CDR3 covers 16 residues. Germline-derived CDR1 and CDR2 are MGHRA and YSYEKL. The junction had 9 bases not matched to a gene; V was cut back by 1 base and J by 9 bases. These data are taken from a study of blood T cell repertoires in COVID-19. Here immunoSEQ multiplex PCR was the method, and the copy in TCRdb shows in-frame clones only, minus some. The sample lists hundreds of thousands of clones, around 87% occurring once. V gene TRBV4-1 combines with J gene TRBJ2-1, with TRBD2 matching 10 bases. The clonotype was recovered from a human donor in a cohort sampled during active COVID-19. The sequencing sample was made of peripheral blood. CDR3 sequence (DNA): TGCGCCAGCAGCCAAGTGGCTAGCGGGGGACTGAGTGAGCAGTTCTTC. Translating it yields CASSQVASGGLSEQFF.